This TCR beta chain stems from a study of cytomegalovirus exposure and HLA in healthy donors. Study observations and caveats: A later analysis found most CMV-associated TCR beta chains apparently HLA-restricted. TCR beta sequences reportedly predicted the HLA-A and HLA-B alleles of most subjects accurately.

As for this clone: Its target is not known.

Both 60 Vbeta primers and 13 Jbeta primers went into the PCR. As originally analysed: Later reanalysis found 75 million to 95 million unique TCR beta chains, around 9.9 million of them shared. The method was immunoSEQ multiplex PCR; TCRdb's version includes in-frame clones alone and lacks a portion of them. That table is the source of V, J and clone size, and D and trimming were worked out from the DNA. The sample has hundreds of thousands of clones; roughly 83% are singletons. Sequences were obtained from PBMCs. This TCR derives from a boy aged 2 to 10 in good health and CMV-seronegative.

CDR3 sequence: CASSGQGEVYGYTF. CDR3 nucleotide sequence: TGTGCCAGCAGCGGACAGGGGGAGGTCTATGGCTACACCTTC. V and J are TRBV9 and TRBJ1-2, with 9 bases identical to TRBD1. Germline V gives CDR1 SGDLS, CDR2 YYNGEE. Unmatched junction bases numbered 4, after V lost 3 bases and J lost 4 bases. This CDR3 region has 14 residues. Together with reference TRBV9 and TRBJ1-2, the CDR3 gives the full variable domain: DSGVTQTPKHLITATGQRVTLRCSPRSGDLSVYWYQQSLDQGLQFLIQYYNGEERAKGNILERFSAQQFPDLHSELNLSSLELGDSALYFCASSGQGEVYGYTFGSGTRLTVV.